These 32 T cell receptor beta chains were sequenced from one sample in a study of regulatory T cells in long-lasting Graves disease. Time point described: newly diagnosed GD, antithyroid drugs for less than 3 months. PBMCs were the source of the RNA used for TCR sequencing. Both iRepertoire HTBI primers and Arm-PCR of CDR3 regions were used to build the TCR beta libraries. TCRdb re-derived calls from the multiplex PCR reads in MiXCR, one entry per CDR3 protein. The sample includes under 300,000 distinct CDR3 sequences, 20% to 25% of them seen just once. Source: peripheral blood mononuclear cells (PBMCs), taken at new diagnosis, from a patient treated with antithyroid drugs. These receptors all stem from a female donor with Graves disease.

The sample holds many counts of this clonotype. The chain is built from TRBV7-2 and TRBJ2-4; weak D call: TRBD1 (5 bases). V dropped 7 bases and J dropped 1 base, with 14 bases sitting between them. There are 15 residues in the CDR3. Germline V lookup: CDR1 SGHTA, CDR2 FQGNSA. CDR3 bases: TGTGCCAGCAACAAAGAAGGGGTGGCCAAAAACATTCAGTACTTC. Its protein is CASNKEGVAKNIQYF.

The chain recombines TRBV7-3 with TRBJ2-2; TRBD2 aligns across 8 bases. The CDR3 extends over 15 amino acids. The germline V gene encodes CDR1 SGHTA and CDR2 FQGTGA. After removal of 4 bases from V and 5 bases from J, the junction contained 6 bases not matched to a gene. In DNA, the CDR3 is TGTGCCAGCAGCTCCGGACTAGCTGTAACCGGGGAGCTGTTTTTT. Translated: CASSSGLAVTGELFF. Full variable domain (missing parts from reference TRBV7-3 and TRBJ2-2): GAGVSQTPSNKVTEKGKYVELRCDPISGHTALYWYRQSLGQGPEFLIYFQGTGAADDSGLPNDRFFAVRPEGSVSTLKIQRTERGDSAVYLCASSSGLAVTGELFFGEGSRLTVL.

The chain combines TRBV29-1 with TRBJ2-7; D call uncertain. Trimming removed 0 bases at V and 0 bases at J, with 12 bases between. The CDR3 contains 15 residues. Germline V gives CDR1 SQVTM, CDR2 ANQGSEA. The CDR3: CSVEDPQSSSYEQYF. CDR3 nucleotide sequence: TGCAGCGTTGAAGATCCACAGTCTAGCTCCTACGAGCAGTACTTC.

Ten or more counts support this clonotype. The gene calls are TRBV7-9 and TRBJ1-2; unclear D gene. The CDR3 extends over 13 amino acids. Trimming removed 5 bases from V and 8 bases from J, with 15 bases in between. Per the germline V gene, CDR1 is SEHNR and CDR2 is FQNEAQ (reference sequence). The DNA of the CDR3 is TGTGCCAGCAGCCAGACGGGCGGGGTCGGCTACACCTTC. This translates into CASSQTGGVGYTF.

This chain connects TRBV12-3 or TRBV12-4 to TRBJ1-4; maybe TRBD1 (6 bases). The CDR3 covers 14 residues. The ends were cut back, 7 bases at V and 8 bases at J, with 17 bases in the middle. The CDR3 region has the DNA TGTGCCAGCACCTGGGGGGGCTTAAAGGAAAAACTGTTTTTT. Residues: CASTWGGLKEKLFF.

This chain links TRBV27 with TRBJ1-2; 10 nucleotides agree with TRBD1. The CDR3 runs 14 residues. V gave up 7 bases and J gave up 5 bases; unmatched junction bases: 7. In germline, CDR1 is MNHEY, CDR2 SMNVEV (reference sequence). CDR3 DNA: TGTGCCAGCAAGGCGGGACAGGGGATTTATGGCTACACCTTC. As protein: CASKAGQGIYGYTF.

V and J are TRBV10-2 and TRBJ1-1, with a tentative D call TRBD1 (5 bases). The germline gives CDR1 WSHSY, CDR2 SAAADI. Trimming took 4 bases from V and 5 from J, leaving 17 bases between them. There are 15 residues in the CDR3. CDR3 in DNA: TGCGCCAGCAGTGGGGATCCAGGGATTTTGACTGAAGCTTTCTTT. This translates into CASSGDPGILTEAFF.

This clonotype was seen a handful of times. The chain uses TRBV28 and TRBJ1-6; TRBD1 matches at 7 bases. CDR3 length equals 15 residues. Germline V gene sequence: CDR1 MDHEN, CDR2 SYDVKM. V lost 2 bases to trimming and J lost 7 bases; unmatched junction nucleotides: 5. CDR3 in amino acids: CASSLKGAGNSPLHF. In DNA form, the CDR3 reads TGTGCCAGCAGTTTAAAGGGGGCGGGGAATTCACCCCTCCACTTT.

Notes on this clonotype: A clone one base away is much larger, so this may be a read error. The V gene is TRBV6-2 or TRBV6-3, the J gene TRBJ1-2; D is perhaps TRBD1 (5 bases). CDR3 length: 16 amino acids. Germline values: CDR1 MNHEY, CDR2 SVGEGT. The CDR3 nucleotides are TGTGCCATCAGTAGGCCGCCGGGAGGGGCGGACTATGGCTACACCTTC. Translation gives CAISRPPGGADYGYTF.

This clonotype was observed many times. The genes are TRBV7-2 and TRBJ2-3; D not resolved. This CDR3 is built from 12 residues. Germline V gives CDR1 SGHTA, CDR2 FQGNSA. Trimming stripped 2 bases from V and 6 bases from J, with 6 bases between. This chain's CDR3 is CASSLFADTQYF. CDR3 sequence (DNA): TGTGCCAGCAGCTTATTTGCGGATACGCAGTATTTT.

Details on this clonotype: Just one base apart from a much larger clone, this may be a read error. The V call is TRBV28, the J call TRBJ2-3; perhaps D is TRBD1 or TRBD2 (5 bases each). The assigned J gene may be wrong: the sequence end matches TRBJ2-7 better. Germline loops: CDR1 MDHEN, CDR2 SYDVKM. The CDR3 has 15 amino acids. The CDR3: CASSSRNGDRDEQYF. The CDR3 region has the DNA TGTGCCAGCAGTTCCCGAAACGGGGACCGCGATGAGCAGTACTTC.

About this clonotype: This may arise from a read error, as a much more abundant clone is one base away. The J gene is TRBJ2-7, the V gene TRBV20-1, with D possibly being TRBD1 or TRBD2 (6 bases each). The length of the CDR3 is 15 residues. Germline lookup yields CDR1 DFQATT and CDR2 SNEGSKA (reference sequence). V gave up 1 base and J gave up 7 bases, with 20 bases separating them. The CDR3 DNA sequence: TGCAGTGCTAGAGTGGTACTCGGGGGACACAATGAGCAGTACTTC. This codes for CSARVVLGGHNEQYF.

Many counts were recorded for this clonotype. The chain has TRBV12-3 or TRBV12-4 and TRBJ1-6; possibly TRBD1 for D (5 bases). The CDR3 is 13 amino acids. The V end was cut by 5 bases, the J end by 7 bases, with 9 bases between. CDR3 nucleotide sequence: TGTGCCAGCAGTGCCGACAGAAATTCACCCCTCCACTTT. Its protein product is CASSADRNSPLHF.

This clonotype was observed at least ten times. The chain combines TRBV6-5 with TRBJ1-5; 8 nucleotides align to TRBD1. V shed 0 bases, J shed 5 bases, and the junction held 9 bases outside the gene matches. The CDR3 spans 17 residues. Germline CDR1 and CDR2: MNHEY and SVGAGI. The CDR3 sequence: CASSYSSRGQEDQPQHF. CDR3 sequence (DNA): TGTGCCAGCAGTTACTCTTCCAGGGGGCAAGAGGATCAGCCCCAGCATTTT.

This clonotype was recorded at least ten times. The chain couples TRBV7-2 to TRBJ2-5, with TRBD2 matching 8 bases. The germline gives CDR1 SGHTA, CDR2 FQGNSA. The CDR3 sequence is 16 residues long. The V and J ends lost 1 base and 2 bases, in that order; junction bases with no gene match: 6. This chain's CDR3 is CASSLDPSGGQETQYF. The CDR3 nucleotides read TGTGCCAGCAGCTTAGATCCCAGCGGGGGACAAGAGACCCAGTACTTC. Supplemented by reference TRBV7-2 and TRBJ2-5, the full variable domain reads GAGVSQSPSNKVTEKGKDVELRCDPISGHTALYWYRQSLGQGLEFLIYFQGNSAPDKSGLPSDRFSAERTGGSVSTLTIQRTQQEDSAVYLCASSLDPSGGQETQYFGPGTRLLVL.

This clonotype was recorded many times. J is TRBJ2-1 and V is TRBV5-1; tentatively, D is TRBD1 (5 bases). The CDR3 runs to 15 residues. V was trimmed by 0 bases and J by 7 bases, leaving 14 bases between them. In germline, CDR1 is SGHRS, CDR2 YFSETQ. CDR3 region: CASSLVSAGSNEQFF. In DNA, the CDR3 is TGCGCCAGCAGCTTGGTGTCGGCAGGGTCGAATGAGCAGTTCTTC.

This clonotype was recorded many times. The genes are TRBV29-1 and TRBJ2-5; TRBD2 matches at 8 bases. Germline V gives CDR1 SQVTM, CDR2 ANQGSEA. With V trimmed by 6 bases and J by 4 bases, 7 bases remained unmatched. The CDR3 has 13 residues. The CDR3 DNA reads TGCAGCGTATCCAGCGGGAGTTTAGAGACCCAGTACTTC. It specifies CSVSSGSLETQYF.

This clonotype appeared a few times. CDR3 sequence (DNA): TGTGCCAGCAGGTGGGCGGGCGGTGAGCAGTTCTTC. Its translation is CASRWAGGEQFF. The chain uses TRBV27 and TRBJ2-1; a possible D gene is TRBD2 (5 bases). The CDR3 sequence is 12 residues long. The germline CDR1 and CDR2 sequences are MNHEY and SMNVEV (reference sequence). V gave up 6 bases and J gave up 9 bases, with 12 bases separating them.

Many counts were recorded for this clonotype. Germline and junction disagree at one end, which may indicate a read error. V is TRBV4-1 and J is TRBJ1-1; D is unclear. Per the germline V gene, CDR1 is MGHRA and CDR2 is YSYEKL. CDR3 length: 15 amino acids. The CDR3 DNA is TGTGCCAGCAGCCAAGATAGAGGTGTTAACACTGAAGCTTTCTTT. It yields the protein CASSQDRGVNTEAFF.

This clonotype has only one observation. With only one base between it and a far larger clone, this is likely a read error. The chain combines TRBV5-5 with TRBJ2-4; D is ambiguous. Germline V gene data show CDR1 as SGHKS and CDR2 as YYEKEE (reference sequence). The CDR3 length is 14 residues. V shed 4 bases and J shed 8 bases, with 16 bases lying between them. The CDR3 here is CASSQDMQLDIQYF. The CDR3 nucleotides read TGTGCCAGCAGCCAAGATATGCAGCTAGACATTCAGTACTTC. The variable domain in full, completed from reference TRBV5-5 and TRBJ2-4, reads DAGVTQSPTHLIKTRGQQVTLRCSPISGHKSVSWYQQVLGQGPQFIFQYYEKEERGRGNFPDRFSARQFPNYSSELNVNALLLGDSALYLCASSQDMQLDIQYFGAGTRLSVL.

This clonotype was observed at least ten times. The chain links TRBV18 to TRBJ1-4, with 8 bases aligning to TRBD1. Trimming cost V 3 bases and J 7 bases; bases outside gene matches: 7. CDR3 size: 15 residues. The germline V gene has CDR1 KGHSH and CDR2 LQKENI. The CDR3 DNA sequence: TGTGCCAGCTCACCCACGGCAGGGGGCGGTGAAAAACTGTTTTTT. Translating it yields CASSPTAGGGEKLFF.

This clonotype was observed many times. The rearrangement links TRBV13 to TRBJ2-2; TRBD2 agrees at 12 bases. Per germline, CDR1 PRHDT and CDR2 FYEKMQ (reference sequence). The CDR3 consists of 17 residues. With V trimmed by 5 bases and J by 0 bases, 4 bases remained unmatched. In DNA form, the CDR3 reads TGTGCCAGCAGCCCCCGGACTAGCGGGGCGAACACCGGGGAGCTGTTTTTT. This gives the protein CASSPRTSGANTGELFF.

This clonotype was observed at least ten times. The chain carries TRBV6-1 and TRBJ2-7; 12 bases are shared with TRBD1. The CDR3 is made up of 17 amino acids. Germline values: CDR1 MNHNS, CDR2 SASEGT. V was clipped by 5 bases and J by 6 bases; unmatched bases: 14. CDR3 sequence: CASSNVPPGTGGFEQYF. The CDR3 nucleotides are TGTGCCAGCAGTAACGTTCCTCCCGGGACAGGGGGCTTCGAGCAGTACTTC.

The CDR3 DNA follows: TGCGCCAGCAGCTTGGGGTCCTGGGGCACTGAAGCTTTCTTT. Amino acid sequence: CASSLGSWGTEAFF. This chain joins TRBV5-1 and TRBJ1-1, with D unclear. Germline assignment: CDR1 SGHRS and CDR2 YFSETQ. The V end was cut by 0 bases, the J end by 4 bases, with 10 bases between. CDR3 length equals 14 residues.

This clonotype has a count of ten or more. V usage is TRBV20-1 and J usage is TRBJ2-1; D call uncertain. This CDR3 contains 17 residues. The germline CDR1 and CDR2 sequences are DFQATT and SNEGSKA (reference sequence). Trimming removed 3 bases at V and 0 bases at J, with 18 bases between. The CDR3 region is CSASNVAAGGSYNEQFF. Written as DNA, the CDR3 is TGCAGTGCTAGTAACGTAGCCGCAGGTGGCTCCTACAATGAGCAGTTCTTC.

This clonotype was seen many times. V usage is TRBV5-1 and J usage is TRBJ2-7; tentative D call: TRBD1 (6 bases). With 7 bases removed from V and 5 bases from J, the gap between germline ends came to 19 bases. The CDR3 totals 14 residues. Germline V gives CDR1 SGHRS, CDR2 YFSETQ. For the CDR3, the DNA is TGCGCCAGCTCCATTCAGGCAGGGGCGGACGAGCAGTACTTC. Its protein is CASSIQAGADEQYF.

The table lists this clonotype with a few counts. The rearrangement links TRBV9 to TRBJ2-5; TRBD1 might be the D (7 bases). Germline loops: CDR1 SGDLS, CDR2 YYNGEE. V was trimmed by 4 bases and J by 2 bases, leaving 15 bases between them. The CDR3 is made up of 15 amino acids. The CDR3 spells CASSLLAGQQETQYF. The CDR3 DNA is TGTGCCAGCAGCTTACTCGCGGGACAGCAAGAGACCCAGTACTTC. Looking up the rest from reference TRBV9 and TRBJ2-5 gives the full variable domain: DSGVTQTPKHLITATGQRVTLRCSPRSGDLSVYWYQQSLDQGLQFLIQYYNGEERAKGNILERFSAQQFPDLHSELNLSSLELGDSALYFCASSLLAGQQETQYFGPGTRLLVL.

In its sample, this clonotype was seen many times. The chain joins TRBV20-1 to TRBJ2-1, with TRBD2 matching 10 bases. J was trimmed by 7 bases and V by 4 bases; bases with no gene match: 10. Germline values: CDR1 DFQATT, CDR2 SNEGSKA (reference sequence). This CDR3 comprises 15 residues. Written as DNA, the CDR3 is TGCAGTGCTAAAGGGACTAGCGTCTTGGGAAATGAGCAGTTCTTC. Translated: CSAKGTSVLGNEQFF.

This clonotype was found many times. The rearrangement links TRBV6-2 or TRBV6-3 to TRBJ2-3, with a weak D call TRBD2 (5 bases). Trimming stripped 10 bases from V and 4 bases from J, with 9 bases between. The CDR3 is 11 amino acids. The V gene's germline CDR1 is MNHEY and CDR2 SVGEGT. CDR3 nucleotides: TGTGCCACCCTGCGGGCAGATACGCAGTATTTT. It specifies CATLRADTQYF.

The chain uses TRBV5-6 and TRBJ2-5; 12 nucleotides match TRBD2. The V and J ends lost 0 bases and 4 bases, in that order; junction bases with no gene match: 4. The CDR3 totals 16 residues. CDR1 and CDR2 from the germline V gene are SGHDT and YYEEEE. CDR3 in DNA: TGTGCCAGCAGCTTGGAACTAGCGGGAGGCCCAGAGACCCAGTACTTC. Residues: CASSLELAGGPETQYF.

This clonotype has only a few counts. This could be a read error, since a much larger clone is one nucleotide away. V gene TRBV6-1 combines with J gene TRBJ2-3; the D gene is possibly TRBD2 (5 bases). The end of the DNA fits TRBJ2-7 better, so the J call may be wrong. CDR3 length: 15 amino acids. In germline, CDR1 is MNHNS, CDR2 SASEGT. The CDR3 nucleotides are TGTGCCAGCAGTGAAGGAGGAGGTTCTGTCTACGAGCAGTACTTC. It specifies CASSEGGGSVYEQYF.

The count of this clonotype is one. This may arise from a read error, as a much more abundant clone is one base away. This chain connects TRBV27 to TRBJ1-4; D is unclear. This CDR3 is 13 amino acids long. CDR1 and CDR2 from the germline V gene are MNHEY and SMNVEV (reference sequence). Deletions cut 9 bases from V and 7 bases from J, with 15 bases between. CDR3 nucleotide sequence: TGTGCCAGGAGCCCCGGGTTTGGTGAAAAACTGTTTTTT. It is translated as CARSPGFGEKLFF.